This TCR beta chain was captured by sequencing in a study of blood T cells in healthy people across ages. Each donor supplied ten milliliters of peripheral blood. Looked up from germline, CDR1 is KGHDR and CDR2 is SFDVKD. The CDR3 has 18 amino acids. V lost 3 bases, J lost 1 base, and 11 bases stayed unmatched. Using a J-beta primer mix together with a sample-barcoded 5' primer, a second PCR was run for 7 to 11 cycles. Every cDNA was tagged by a template-switch adaptor with 12 random nucleotides. The study obtained at least 2.5 million CDR3-containing paired-end reads from every sample. TCRdb re-called the 5' RACE reads through MiXCR, storing one row per CDR3 protein. This table has 1.5 million to 2 million distinct CDR3 sequences, roughly 50% appearing once.

The chain links TRBV24-1 to TRBJ2-3, with TRBD2 identical over 8 bases. Source material: blood. The source of this sequence is a woman in her forties in good health. The CDR3 spells CATSDLPCLAGCTDTQYF. The CDR3 DNA follows: TGTGCCACCAGTGATCTTCCCTGTCTAGCGGGCTGCACAGATACGCAGTATTTT.